This T cell receptor (beta chain) was sequenced for a study of T cell repertoires in cytomegalovirus infection. As for the study in general: Carrying CMV and the relevant HLA type showed in public TCR beta signatures.

Study results and caveats: Cumulative frequency (of public TCR beta family members) identified carriers of CMV plus the relevant HLA. The ex vivo response showed dominance by HLA-C-restricted CMV-specific TCR beta clonotypes.

Trimming removed 5 bases from V and 3 bases from J, with 14 bases in between. This CDR3 region has 14 residues. The germline CDR1 and CDR2 sequences are SGHVS and FNYEAQ. In this sample, this clonotype turned up a few times. As yet, its antigen is unknown. Using its own MiXCR run on the reads, TCRdb lists one record per CDR3 protein. This sample has 830,000 or so distinct CDR3 sequences, with less than 35% found just once. Specimen: cultured CD8+ T cells from PBMCs, collected from culture after CMV antigen stimulation. The TCR was taken from a human donor in good health (CMV status not recorded). Some clones in this sample may be carry-over from other donors' samples. J is TRBJ2-7 and V is TRBV7-6; no firm D call. The CDR3 here is CASSHPPRSYEQYF. The CDR3 DNA reads as TGTGCCAGCAGCCATCCGCCCCGAAGCTACGAGCAGTACTTC.